One T cell receptor beta chain is described in this entry. Its matching antigen is unknown. Generated by immunoSEQ multiplex PCR, the TCRdb table keeps only in-frame clones and is missing some. Here the sample spans fewer than 110,000 clones, roughly 87% being singletons. The data stem from a study of T cell responses to AZD1222 COVID-19 vaccine. Study information: Pooling was applied to second doses at about 4 or about 12 weeks. General study points: There were mostly white British donors and more females than males, and clonal diversity was possibly underestimated.

Specimen: peripheral blood, collected on day 0 of AZD1222 vaccination. The clonotype comes from an adult in good health.

This CDR3 reads CASSVDHYNEQFF. CDR3 DNA: TGTGCCAGCAGCGTAGATCACTACAATGAGCAGTTCTTC. The chain carries TRBV9 and TRBJ2-1, with unresolved D. V lost 0 bases and J 3 bases, leaving 4 bases between the germline ends. This CDR3 contains 13 residues. Germline V CDR1 and CDR2: SGDLS, YYNGEE.